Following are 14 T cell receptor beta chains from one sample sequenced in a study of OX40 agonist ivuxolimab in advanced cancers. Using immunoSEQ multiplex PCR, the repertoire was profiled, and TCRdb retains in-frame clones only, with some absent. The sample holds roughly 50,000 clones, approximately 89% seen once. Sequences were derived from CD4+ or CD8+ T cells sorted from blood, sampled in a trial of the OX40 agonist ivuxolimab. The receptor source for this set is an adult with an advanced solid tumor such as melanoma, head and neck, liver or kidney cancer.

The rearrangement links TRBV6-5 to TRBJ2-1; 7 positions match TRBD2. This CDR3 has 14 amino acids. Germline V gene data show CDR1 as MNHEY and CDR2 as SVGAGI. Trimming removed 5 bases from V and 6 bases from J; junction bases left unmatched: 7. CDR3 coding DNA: TGTGCCAGCAGTAGCGGGGCTCTAGGCAATGAGCAGTTCTTC. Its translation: CASSSGALGNEQFF.

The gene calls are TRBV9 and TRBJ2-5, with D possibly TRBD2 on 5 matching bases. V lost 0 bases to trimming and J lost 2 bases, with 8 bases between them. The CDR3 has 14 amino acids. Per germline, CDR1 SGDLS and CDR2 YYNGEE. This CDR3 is CASSVEGEQETQYF. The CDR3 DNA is TGTGCCAGCAGCGTAGAGGGAGAACAAGAGACCCAGTACTTC.

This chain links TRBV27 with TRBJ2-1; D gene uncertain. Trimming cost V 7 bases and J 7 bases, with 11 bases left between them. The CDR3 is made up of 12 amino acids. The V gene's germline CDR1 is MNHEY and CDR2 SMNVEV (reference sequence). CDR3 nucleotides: TGTGCCAGCACCCCGAATGGGAATGAGCAGTTCTTC. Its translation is CASTPNGNEQFF.

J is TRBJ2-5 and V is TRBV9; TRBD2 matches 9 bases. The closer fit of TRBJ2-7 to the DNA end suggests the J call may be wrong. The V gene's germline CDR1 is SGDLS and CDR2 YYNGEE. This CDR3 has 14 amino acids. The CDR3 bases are TGTGCCAGCAGCGTTAGCGGGAGCGCCTACGAGCAGTACTTC. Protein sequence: CASSVSGSAYEQYF.

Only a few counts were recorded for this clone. The CDR3: CASSPVPQGEQGYTF. The DNA of the CDR3 is TGTGCCAGCAGCCCCGTTCCGCAGGGCGAACAGGGCTACACCTTC. V usage is TRBV7-9 and J usage is TRBJ1-2, with D perhaps TRBD1 (5 bases). The CDR3 consists of 15 residues. Trimming took 5 bases from V and 8 from J, leaving 21 bases between them. CDR1 and CDR2 (germline): SEHNR, FQNEAQ (reference sequence). The variable domain in full, with the rest retrieved from reference TRBV7-9 and TRBJ1-2, is DTGVSQNPRHKITKRGQNVTFRCDPISEHNRLYWYRQTLGQGPEFLTYFQNEAQLEKSRLLSDRFSAERPKGSFSTLEIQRTEQGDSAMYLCASSPVPQGEQGYTFGSGTRLTVV.

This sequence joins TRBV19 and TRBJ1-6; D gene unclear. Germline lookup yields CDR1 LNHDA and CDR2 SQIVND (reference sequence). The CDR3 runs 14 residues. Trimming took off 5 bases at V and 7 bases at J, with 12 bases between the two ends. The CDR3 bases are TGTGCCAGTAGTGCAGGACTGGGAAATTCACCCCTCCACTTT. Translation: CASSAGLGNSPLHF.

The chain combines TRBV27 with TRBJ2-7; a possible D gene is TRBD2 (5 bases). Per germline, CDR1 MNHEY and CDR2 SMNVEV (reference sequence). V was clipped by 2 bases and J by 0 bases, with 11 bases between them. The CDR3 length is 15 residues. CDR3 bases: TGTGCCAGCAGTTTAGGGTCTGGGAGCTCCTACGAGCAGTACTTC. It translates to CASSLGSGSSYEQYF.

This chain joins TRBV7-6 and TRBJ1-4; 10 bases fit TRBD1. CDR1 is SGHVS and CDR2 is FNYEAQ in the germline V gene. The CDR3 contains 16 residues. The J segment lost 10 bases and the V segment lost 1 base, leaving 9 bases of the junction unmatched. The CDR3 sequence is CASSLVTGTGDGKLFF. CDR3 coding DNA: TGTGCCAGCAGCTTAGTGACCGGGACAGGGGACGGAAAACTGTTTTTT.

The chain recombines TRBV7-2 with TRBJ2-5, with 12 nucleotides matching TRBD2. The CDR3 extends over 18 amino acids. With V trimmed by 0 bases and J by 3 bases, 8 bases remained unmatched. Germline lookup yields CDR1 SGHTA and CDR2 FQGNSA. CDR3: CASSLATGASGREETQYF. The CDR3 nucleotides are TGTGCCAGCAGCTTAGCAACTGGGGCTAGCGGGAGGGAAGAGACCCAGTACTTC.

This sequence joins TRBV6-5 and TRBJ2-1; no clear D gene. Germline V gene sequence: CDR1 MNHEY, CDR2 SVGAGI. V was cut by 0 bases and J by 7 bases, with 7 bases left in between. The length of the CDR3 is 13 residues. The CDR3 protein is CASSYSAANEQFF. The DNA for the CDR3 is TGTGCCAGCAGTTACTCGGCTGCGAATGAGCAGTTCTTC.

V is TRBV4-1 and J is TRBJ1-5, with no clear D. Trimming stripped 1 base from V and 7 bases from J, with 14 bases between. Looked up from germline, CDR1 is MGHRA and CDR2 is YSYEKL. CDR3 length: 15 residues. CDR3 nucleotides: TGCGCCAGCAGCCAAGTACTCGGGGTCGAGCAGCCCCAGCATTTT. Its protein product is CASSQVLGVEQPQHF.

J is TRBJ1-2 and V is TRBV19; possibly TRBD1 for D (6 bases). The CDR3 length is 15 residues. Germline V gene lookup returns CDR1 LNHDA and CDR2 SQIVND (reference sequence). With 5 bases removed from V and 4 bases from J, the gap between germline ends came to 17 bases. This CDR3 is CASSVDRSRLYGYTF. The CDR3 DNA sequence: TGTGCCAGTAGTGTCGACAGGTCCCGACTCTATGGCTACACCTTC.

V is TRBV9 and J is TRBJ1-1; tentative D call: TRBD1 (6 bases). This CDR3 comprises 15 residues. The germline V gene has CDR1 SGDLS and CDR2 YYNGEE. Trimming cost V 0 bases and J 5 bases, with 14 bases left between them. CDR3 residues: CASSVGTQGRTEAFF. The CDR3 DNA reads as TGTGCCAGCAGCGTAGGGACCCAGGGGAGGACTGAAGCTTTCTTT. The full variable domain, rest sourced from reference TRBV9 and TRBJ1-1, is DSGVTQTPKHLITATGQRVTLRCSPRSGDLSVYWYQQSLDQGLQFLIQYYNGEERAKGNILERFSAQQFPDLHSELNLSSLELGDSALYFCASSVGTQGRTEAFFGQGTRLTVV.

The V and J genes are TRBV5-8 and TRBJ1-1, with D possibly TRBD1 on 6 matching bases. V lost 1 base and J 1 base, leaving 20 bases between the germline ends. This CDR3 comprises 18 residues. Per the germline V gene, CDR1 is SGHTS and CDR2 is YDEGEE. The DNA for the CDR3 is TGTGCCAGCAGCTTGCGGCCCTTTACACAGGGTTGGAACACTGAAGCTTTCTTT. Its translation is CASSLRPFTQGWNTEAFF.